A selection of T cell receptor beta chains follows, all from one sample in a study of cytomegalovirus exposure and HLA in healthy donors. Repertoires were generated with immunoSEQ multiplex PCR, while TCRdb's copy carries only in-frame clones and drops some. The sample has around 70,000 clones; roughly 70% are singletons. Sequencing was performed on PBMCs. Receptors originate from a woman aged 40 to 50 in good health and CMV-seropositive. CDR3s include the opening cysteine and the closing phenylalanine or tryptophan. D genes are given only for firm matches. Clone sizes are given selectively: once, few, many, or a class where the clone is expanded.

J gene: TRBJ2-7; clone size: -; D gene: -; V gene: TRBV6-5; CDR3 protein: CASREPGAANEQYF; CDR3 DNA: TGTGCCAGCCGCGAGCCAGGGGCTGCTAACGAGCAGTACTTC
J gene: TRBJ2-5; clone size: -; D gene: -; V gene: TRBV5-4; CDR3 protein: CASSPGQQETQYF; CDR3 DNA: TGTGCCAGCAGCCCCGGACAGCAAGAGACCCAGTACTTC
J gene: TRBJ1-1; clone size: -; D gene: -; V gene: TRBV9; CDR3 protein: CASSVVAGATEAFF; CDR3 DNA: TGTGCCAGCAGCGTAGTGGCAGGGGCCACTGAAGCTTTCTTT
J gene: TRBJ1-2; clone size: -; D gene: -; V gene: TRBV19; CDR3 protein: CASSIEVGRADGYTF; CDR3 DNA: TGTGCCAGTAGTATAGAGGTCGGCAGGGCGGATGGCTACACCTTC
J gene: TRBJ1-1; clone size: -; D gene: -; V gene: TRBV13; CDR3 protein: CASSLAHIPLAFF; CDR3 DNA: TGTGCCAGCAGCTTAGCCCACATCCCTTTGGCTTTCTTT
J gene: TRBJ1-2; clone size: -; D gene: -; V gene: TRBV9; CDR3 protein: CASSGAGGYTF; CDR3 DNA: TGTGCCAGCAGCGGTGCGGGGGGCTACACCTTC
J gene: TRBJ2-2; clone size: -; D gene: TRBD2; V gene: TRBV5-1; CDR3 protein: CASSRTPHSGGAGELFF; CDR3 DNA: TGCGCCAGCAGCCGAACTCCCCATAGCGGGGGGGCCGGGGAGCTGTTTTTT
J gene: TRBJ1-4; clone size: -; D gene: TRBD1; V gene: TRBV2; CDR3 protein: CASSEYAGGKRILFF; CDR3 DNA: TGTGCCAGCAGTGAATATGCAGGGGGAAAACGGATACTGTTTTTT
J gene: TRBJ2-3; clone size: -; D gene: -; V gene: TRBV7-9; CDR3 protein: CASSLGGDGHTQYF; CDR3 DNA: TGTGCCAGCAGCTTAGGCGGAGATGGTCATACGCAGTATTTT
J gene: TRBJ2-7; clone size: -; D gene: -; V gene: TRBV12-1; CDR3 protein: CASSAADMTGNFYEQYF; CDR3 DNA: TGTGCCAGCAGCGCCGCGGACATGACAGGGAACTTCTACGAGCAGTACTTC
J gene: TRBJ2-1; clone size: -; D gene: TRBD1; V gene: TRBV30; CDR3 protein: CAWSVGQGSYNEQFF; CDR3 DNA: TGTGCCTGGAGTGTGGGACAGGGGTCCTACAATGAGCAGTTCTTC
J gene: TRBJ1-5; clone size: medium-sized; D gene: -; V gene: TRBV27; CDR3 protein: CASSLFPLASNQPQHF; CDR3 DNA: TGTGCCAGCAGTTTATTCCCCCTGGCCAGCAATCAGCCCCAGCATTTT
J gene: TRBJ2-5; clone size: -; D gene: TRBD2; V gene: TRBV5-6; CDR3 protein: CASSRTSGGSEETQYF; CDR3 DNA: TGTGCCAGCAGCCGGACTAGCGGGGGGTCGGAAGAGACCCAGTACTTC
J gene: TRBJ1-1; clone size: -; D gene: -; V gene: TRBV7-6; CDR3 protein: CASSLALRDTEAFF; CDR3 DNA: TGTGCCAGCAGCTTAGCGCTACGAGACACTGAAGCTTTCTTT
J gene: TRBJ2-7; clone size: -; D gene: -; V gene: TRBV6-5; CDR3 protein: CASAVTGSLAYEQYF; CDR3 DNA: TGTGCCAGCGCAGTTACAGGGAGTCTGGCCTACGAGCAGTACTTC
J gene: TRBJ1-4; clone size: -; D gene: -; V gene: TRBV19; CDR3 protein: CASSIRGNEKLFF; CDR3 DNA: TGTGCCAGTAGTATCCGGGGGAATGAAAAACTGTTTTTT
J gene: TRBJ2-1; clone size: few; D gene: -; V gene: TRBV9; CDR3 protein: CASSVAGDAYNEQFF; CDR3 DNA: TGTGCCAGCAGCGTAGCAGGTGATGCCTACAATGAGCAGTTCTTC
J gene: TRBJ1-2; clone size: -; D gene: TRBD1; V gene: TRBV2; CDR3 protein: CASNGDRGDGYTF; CDR3 DNA: TGTGCCAGCAATGGGGACAGGGGGGATGGCTACACCTTC
J gene: TRBJ1-2; clone size: -; D gene: TRBD1; V gene: TRBV15; CDR3 protein: CATSTDRGLYGYTF; CDR3 DNA: TGTGCCACCAGCACGGACAGGGGACTCTATGGCTACACCTTC
J gene: TRBJ2-5; clone size: few; D gene: TRBD2; V gene: TRBV11-1; CDR3 protein: CASSLASGGAGETQYF; CDR3 DNA: TGTGCCAGCAGCTTAGCTAGCGGGGGGGCGGGAGAGACCCAGTACTTC
J gene: TRBJ2-7; clone size: few; D gene: -; V gene: TRBV10-2; CDR3 protein: CASSESLGSSYEQYF; CDR3 DNA: TGCGCCAGCAGTGAATCCTTGGGGAGCTCCTACGAGCAGTACTTC
J gene: TRBJ2-5; clone size: once; D gene: -; V gene: TRBV2; CDR3 protein: CASSSPDQETQYF; CDR3 DNA: TGTGCCAGCAGTAGTCCGGACCAAGAGACCCAGTACTTC
J gene: TRBJ2-7; clone size: -; D gene: TRBD2; V gene: TRBV5-4; CDR3 protein: CASKEGLAGSYEQYF; CDR3 DNA: TGTGCCAGCAAGGAGGGACTAGCGGGGTCCTACGAGCAGTACTTC
J gene: TRBJ1-5; clone size: -; D gene: -; V gene: TRBV7-5; CDR3 protein: CARSRGVWNQPQHF; CDR3 DNA: TGTGCCAGAAGCAGGGGCGTGTGGAATCAGCCCCAGCATTTT
J gene: TRBJ2-4; clone size: -; D gene: -; V gene: TRBV25-1; CDR3 protein: CASSEDGGWGKNIQYF; CDR3 DNA: TGTGCCAGCAGTGAAGACGGGGGATGGGGCAAAAACATTCAGTACTTC
J gene: TRBJ2-7; clone size: once; D gene: -; V gene: TRBV7-2; CDR3 protein: CASSPRLESSYEQYF; CDR3 DNA: TGTGCCAGCAGCCCCCGGCTGGAGAGCTCCTACGAGCAGTACTTC
J gene: TRBJ1-2; clone size: few; D gene: TRBD1; V gene: TRBV27; CDR3 protein: CASSPRDRVAYGYTF; CDR3 DNA: TGTGCCAGCAGTCCAAGGGACAGGGTGGCCTATGGCTACACCTTC
J gene: TRBJ1-1; clone size: -; D gene: -; V gene: TRBV11-3; CDR3 protein: CASRDAGRVTAFF; CDR3 DNA: TGTGCCAGCAGAGACGCGGGACGGGTTACAGCTTTCTTT
J gene: TRBJ2-1; clone size: -; D gene: TRBD1; V gene: TRBV6-1; CDR3 protein: CASSGDRGTYNEQFF; CDR3 DNA: TGTGCCAGCAGTGGTGACAGGGGAACCTACAATGAGCAGTTCTTC
J gene: TRBJ1-2; clone size: -; D gene: -; V gene: TRBV2; CDR3 protein: CASSESTDRYGYTF; CDR3 DNA: TGTGCCAGCAGTGAAAGCACAGACCGGTATGGCTACACCTTC
J gene: TRBJ2-5; clone size: -; D gene: -; V gene: TRBV28; CDR3 protein: CASSLRQESKETQYF; CDR3 DNA: TGTGCCAGCAGTTTAAGACAGGAGAGTAAAGAGACCCAGTACTTC
J gene: TRBJ2-7; clone size: -; D gene: -; V gene: TRBV9; CDR3 protein: CASSVGDTLSYEQYF; CDR3 DNA: TGTGCCAGCAGCGTAGGGGACACACTGTCCTACGAGCAGTACTTC
J gene: TRBJ1-6; clone size: -; D gene: -; V gene: TRBV30; CDR3 protein: CAWSSGQGSPLHF; CDR3 DNA: TGTGCCTGGAGTTCGGGACAAGGGTCACCCCTCCACTTT
J gene: TRBJ2-1; clone size: few; D gene: TRBD2; V gene: TRBV9; CDR3 protein: CASSVVSGGPEFF; CDR3 DNA: TGTGCCAGCAGCGTAGTAAGCGGGGGGCCCGAGTTCTTC
J gene: TRBJ1-1; clone size: -; D gene: TRBD1; V gene: TRBV7-9; CDR3 protein: CASSVQGIGTEAFF; CDR3 DNA: TGTGCCAGCAGCGTACAGGGGATCGGCACTGAAGCTTTCTTT
J gene: TRBJ1-6; clone size: -; D gene: -; V gene: TRBV2; CDR3 protein: CASSTGNSPLNF; CDR3 DNA: TGTGCCAGCAGCACAGGGAATTCACCCCTCAACTTT
J gene: TRBJ1-3; clone size: -; D gene: -; V gene: TRBV2; CDR3 protein: CASQQENGNTIYF; CDR3 DNA: TGTGCCAGCCAACAGGAGAATGGAAACACCATATATTTT
J gene: TRBJ2-7; clone size: few; D gene: TRBD1; V gene: TRBV9; CDR3 protein: CASSQTGTGTNEQYF; CDR3 DNA: TGTGCCAGCAGCCAGACCGGGACAGGTACGAATGAGCAGTACTTC
J gene: TRBJ2-7; clone size: -; D gene: TRBD1; V gene: TRBV6-1; CDR3 protein: CASSAGTGVSYEQYF; CDR3 DNA: TGTGCCAGCAGTGCCGGGACAGGCGTCTCCTACGAGCAGTACTTC
J gene: TRBJ1-5; clone size: once; D gene: TRBD1; V gene: TRBV7-9; CDR3 protein: CASSARTGGGNQPQHF; CDR3 DNA: TGTGCCAGCAGCGCCCGGACAGGGGGCGGCAATCAGCCCCAGCATTTT
J gene: TRBJ1-3; clone size: -; D gene: -; V gene: TRBV5-4; CDR3 protein: CASSLFQGSRNTIYF; CDR3 DNA: TGTGCCAGCAGCTTGTTCCAGGGCTCAAGGAACACCATATATTTT
J gene: TRBJ2-5; clone size: -; D gene: TRBD1; V gene: TRBV6-1; CDR3 protein: CASRRGLRETQYF; CDR3 DNA: TGTGCCAGCAGGAGGGGGCTACGAGAGACCCAGTACTTC
J gene: TRBJ2-1; clone size: -; D gene: -; V gene: TRBV30; CDR3 protein: CAWSEGRGPANEQFF; CDR3 DNA: TGTGCCTGGAGTGAGGGGCGGGGTCCTGCAAATGAGCAGTTCTTC
J gene: TRBJ1-6; clone size: -; D gene: -; V gene: TRBV6-4; CDR3 protein: CASSDDSGGSPLHF; CDR3 DNA: TGTGCCAGCAGTGACGATTCGGGTGGTTCACCCCTCCACTTT
J gene: TRBJ1-4; clone size: -; D gene: -; V gene: TRBV27; CDR3 protein: CASSLMGGSEKLFF; CDR3 DNA: TGTGCCAGCAGTTTAATGGGGGGTTCTGAAAAACTGTTTTTT
J gene: TRBJ2-3; clone size: -; D gene: -; V gene: TRBV5-4; CDR3 protein: CASNEGARSDTQYF; CDR3 DNA: TGTGCCAGCAATGAAGGGGCCCGTTCAGATACGCAGTATTTT
J gene: TRBJ1-5; clone size: -; D gene: -; V gene: TRBV2; CDR3 protein: CASSLQGQYQPQHF; CDR3 DNA: TGTGCCAGCAGTCTACAGGGTCAGTATCAGCCCCAGCATTTT
J gene: TRBJ2-4; clone size: -; D gene: -; V gene: TRBV7-8; CDR3 protein: CASSLVGARGNIQYF; CDR3 DNA: TGTGCCAGCAGCTTAGTGGGCGCCAGGGGCAACATTCAGTACTTC
J gene: TRBJ2-1; clone size: -; D gene: TRBD2; V gene: TRBV5-1; CDR3 protein: CASSDHGTGGYNEQFF; CDR3 DNA: TGCGCCAGCAGCGACCACGGGACGGGGGGTTACAATGAGCAGTTCTTC
J gene: TRBJ2-1; clone size: -; D gene: -; V gene: TRBV6-1; CDR3 protein: CASSEKSGGSGDKYNEQFF; CDR3 DNA: TGTGCCAGCAGTGAAAAGTCCGGGGGAAGCGGGGACAAGTACAATGAGCAGTTCTTC
J gene: TRBJ1-1; clone size: once; D gene: -; V gene: TRBV20-1; CDR3 protein: CSAGGDTEAFF; CDR3 DNA: TGCAGTGCTGGGGGGGACACTGAAGCTTTCTTT
J gene: TRBJ2-5; clone size: -; D gene: -; V gene: TRBV9; CDR3 protein: CASSGRTVQETQYF; CDR3 DNA: TGTGCCAGCAGCGGACGGACAGTTCAAGAGACCCAGTACTTC
J gene: TRBJ2-7; clone size: -; D gene: TRBD2; V gene: TRBV7-3; CDR3 protein: CASSWRGGESYEQYF; CDR3 DNA: TGTGCCAGCAGCTGGCGGGGGGGGGAATCCTACGAGCAGTACTTC
J gene: TRBJ2-3; clone size: -; D gene: TRBD2; V gene: TRBV4-1; CDR3 protein: CASSQFSGAFTDTQYF; CDR3 DNA: TGCGCCAGCAGCCAATTTAGCGGGGCCTTCACAGATACGCAGTATTTT
J gene: TRBJ1-2; clone size: -; D gene: -; V gene: TRBV20-1; CDR3 protein: CSARDNGYTF; CDR3 DNA: TGCAGTGCTAGAGATAATGGCTACACCTTC